This T cell receptor beta chain was identified in a study of T cell responses to AZD1222 COVID-19 vaccine. Study-level information: Some second doses came at about 4 weeks and others at about 12 weeks; these were pooled.

Study results and limitations: Unmutated variant regions are reportedly the target of nearly half of TCRs that are spike-specific. An increase in Spike-specific TCR breadth and depth was observed after two AZD1222 doses.

Clones were sequenced by immunoSEQ multiplex PCR, and TCRdb holds only the in-frame ones, with some missing. The sample contains fewer than 150,000 clones, just over 90% of which appear only once. As to this clone: Its antigen is as yet unknown.

CDR1 and CDR2 from the germline V gene are SGHDN and FVKESK. Trimming pared 1 base from V and 5 bases from J, leaving 9 bases between. The CDR3 sequence is 13 residues long. The input for sequencing was peripheral blood, taken on day 0 of AZD1222 vaccination. The gene calls are TRBV14 and TRBJ2-7; either TRBD1 or TRBD2 may fit D (6 bases each). This receptor was taken from an adult in good health. In nucleotides, the CDR3 is TGTGCCAGCAGCCAAGCTGGGGGGCACGAGCAGTACTTC. Its translation is CASSQAGGHEQYF.